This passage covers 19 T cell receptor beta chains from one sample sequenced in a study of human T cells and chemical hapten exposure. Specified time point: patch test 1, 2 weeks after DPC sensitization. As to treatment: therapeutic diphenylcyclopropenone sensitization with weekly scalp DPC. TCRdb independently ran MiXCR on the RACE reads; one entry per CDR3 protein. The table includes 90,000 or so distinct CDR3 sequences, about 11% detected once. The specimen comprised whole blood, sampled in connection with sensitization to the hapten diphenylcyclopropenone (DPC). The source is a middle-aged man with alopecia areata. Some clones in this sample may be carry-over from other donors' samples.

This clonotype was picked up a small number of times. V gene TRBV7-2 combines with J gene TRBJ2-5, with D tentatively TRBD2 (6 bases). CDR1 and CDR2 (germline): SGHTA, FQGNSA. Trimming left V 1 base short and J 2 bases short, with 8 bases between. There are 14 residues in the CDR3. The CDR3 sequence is CASSLGGVQETQYF. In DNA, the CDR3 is TGTGCCAGCAGCTTAGGCGGGGTACAAGAGACCCAGTACTTC.

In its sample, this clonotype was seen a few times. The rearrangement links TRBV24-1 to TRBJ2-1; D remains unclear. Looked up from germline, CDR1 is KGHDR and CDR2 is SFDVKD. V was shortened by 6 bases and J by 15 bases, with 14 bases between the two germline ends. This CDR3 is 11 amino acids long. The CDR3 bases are TGTGCCACCAGTATCAGCGAGATGCGGTTCTTC. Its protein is CATSISEMRFF.

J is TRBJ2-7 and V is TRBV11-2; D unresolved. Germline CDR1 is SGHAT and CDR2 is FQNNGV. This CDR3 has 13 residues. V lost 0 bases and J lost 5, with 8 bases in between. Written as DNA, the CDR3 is TGTGCCAGCAGCTTAGAGCTAACACACGAGCAGTACTTC. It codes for CASSLELTHEQYF.

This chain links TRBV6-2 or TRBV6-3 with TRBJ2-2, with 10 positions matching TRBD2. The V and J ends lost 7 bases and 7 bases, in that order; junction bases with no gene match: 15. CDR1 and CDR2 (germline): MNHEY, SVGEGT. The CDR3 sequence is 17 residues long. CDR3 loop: CASTPTPLAGVVGELFF. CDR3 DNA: TGTGCCAGCACCCCCACCCCCCTAGCGGGAGTTGTCGGGGAGCTGTTTTTT.

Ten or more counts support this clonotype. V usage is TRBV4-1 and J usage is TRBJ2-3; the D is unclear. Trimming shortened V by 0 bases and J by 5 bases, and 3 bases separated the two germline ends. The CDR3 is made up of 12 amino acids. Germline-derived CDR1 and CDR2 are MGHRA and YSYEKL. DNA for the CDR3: TGCGCCAGCAGCCAAGATAAAGATACGCAGTATTTT. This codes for CASSQDKDTQYF.

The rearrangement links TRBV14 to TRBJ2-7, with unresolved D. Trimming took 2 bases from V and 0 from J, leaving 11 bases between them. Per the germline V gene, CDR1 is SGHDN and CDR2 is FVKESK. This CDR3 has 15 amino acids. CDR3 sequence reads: CASSQQGHRSYEQYV. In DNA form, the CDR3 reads TGTGCCAGCAGCCAACAAGGGCACCGCTCCTACGAGCAGTACGTC.

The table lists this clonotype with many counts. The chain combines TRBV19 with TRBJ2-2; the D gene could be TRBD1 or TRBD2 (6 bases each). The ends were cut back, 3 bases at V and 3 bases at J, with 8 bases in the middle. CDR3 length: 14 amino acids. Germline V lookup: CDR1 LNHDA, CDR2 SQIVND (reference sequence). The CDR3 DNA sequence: TGTGCCAGTAGTATGAGGGGGGACACCGGGGAGCTGTTTTTT. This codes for CASSMRGDTGELFF.

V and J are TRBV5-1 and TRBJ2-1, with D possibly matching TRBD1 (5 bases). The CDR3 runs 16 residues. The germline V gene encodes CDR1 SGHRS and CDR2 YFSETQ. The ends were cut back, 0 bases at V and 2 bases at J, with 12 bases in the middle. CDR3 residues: CASSLGGARAYNEQFF. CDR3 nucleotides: TGCGCCAGCAGCTTGGGAGGTGCCAGGGCCTACAATGAGCAGTTCTTC.

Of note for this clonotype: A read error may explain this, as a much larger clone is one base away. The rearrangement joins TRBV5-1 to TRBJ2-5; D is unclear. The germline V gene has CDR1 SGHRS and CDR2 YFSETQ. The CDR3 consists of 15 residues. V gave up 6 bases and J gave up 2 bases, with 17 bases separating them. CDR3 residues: CASIPAERSQETQYF. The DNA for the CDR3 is TGCGCCAGCATACCGGCGGAACGATCACAAGAGACCCAGTACTTC.

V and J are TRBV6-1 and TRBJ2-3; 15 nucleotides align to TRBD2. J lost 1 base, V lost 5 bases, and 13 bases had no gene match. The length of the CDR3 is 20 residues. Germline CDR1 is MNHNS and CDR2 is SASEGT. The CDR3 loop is CASSFGLAGGGPIGTDTQYF. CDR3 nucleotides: TGTGCCAGCAGTTTCGGACTAGCGGGAGGGGGTCCAATTGGCACAGATACGCAGTATTTT.

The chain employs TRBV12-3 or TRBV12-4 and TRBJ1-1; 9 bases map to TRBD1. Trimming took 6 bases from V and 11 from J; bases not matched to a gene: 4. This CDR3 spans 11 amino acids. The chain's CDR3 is CASRDRGGAFF. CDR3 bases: TGTGCCAGCAGGGACAGGGGAGGGGCTTTCTTT.

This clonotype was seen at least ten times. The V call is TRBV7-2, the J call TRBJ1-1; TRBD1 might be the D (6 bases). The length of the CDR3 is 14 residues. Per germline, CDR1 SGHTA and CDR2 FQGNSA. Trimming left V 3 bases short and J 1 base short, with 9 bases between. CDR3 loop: CASSFKTGNTEAFF. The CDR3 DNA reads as TGTGCCAGCAGCTTTAAGACAGGGAACACTGAAGCTTTCTTT.

CDR3 DNA: TGCAGCGTAAGTCGAGGGGAAGGAGCTGGGGCCAACGTCCTGACTTTC. Its translation is CSVSRGEGAGANVLTF. The chain is built from TRBV29-1 and TRBJ2-6; D may be TRBD1 or TRBD2 (5 bases each). The germline V gene encodes CDR1 SQVTM and CDR2 ANQGSEA. The V end was cut by 6 bases, the J end by 2 bases, with 17 bases between. CDR3 length: 16 residues.

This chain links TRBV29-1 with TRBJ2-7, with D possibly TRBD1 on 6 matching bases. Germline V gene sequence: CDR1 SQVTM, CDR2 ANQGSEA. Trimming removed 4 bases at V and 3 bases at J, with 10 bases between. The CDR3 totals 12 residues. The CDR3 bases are TGCAGCGTTGTGGGGGCTAGCTACGAGCAGTACTTC. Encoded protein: CSVVGASYEQYF.

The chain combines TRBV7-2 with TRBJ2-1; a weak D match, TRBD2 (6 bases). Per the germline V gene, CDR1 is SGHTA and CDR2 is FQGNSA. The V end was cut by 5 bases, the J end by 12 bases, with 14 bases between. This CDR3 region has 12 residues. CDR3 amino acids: CASSPLGGRQFF. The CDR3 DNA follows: TGTGCCAGCAGCCCGCTGGGAGGAAGGCAGTTCTTC.

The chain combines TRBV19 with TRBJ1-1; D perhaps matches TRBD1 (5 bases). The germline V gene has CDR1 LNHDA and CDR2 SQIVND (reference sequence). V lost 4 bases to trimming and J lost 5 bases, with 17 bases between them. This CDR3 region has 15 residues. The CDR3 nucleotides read TGTGCCAGTAGTACGATCCGGGGGTCTCGTACTGAAGCTTTCTTT. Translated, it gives CASSTIRGSRTEAFF.

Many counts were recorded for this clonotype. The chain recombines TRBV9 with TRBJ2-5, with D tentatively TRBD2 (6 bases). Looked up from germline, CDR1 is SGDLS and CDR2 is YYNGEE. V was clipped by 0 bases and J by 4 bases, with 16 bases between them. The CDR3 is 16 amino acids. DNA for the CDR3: TGTGCCAGCAGCGTAGGGGGTGGAGGGATGAGAGAGACCCAGTACTTC. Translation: CASSVGGGGMRETQYF.

The CDR3 region has the DNA TGTGCCAGCAGCTCCATCGACGGCTCGTCTTTCTTT. It yields the protein CASSSIDGSSFF. The chain is built from TRBV7-2 and TRBJ1-1; D gene unclear. Trimming cost V 4 bases and J 12 bases, with 15 bases left between them. Germline lookup yields CDR1 SGHTA and CDR2 FQGNSA. The CDR3 covers 12 residues.

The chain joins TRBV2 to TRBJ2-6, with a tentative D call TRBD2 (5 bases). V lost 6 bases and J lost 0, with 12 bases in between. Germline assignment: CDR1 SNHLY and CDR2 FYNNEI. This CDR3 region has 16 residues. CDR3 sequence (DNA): TGTGCCAGCAGGACCGGGGTTCACTCTGGGGCCAACGTCCTGACTTTC. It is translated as CASRTGVHSGANVLTF.